Shown below are 13 T cell receptor beta chains from a single sample sequenced in a study of blood T cell repertoires in COVID-19. The assay was immunoSEQ multiplex PCR, and TCRdb's table has in-frame clones only and misses some. The sample carries roughly 160,000 clones, about 88% recorded once. Sequencing was carried out using PBMCs or T cells enriched from blood (not recorded which). These receptors all come from a woman aged 45-65 years who had recovered from COVID-19.

This chain connects TRBV28 to TRBJ2-1; TRBD2 might be the D (7 bases). CDR1 and CDR2 from the germline V gene are MDHEN and SYDVKM. The V gene lost 6 bases and the J gene lost 8 bases, with 20 bases spanning the gap. CDR3 length equals 15 residues. CDR3 sequence (DNA): TGTGCCAGCAGCTCCTGGGTAGGGGGGAGGGATGAGCAGTTCTTC. As protein: CASSSWVGGRDEQFF.

The J gene is TRBJ2-3, the V gene TRBV12-3 or TRBV12-4; D gene unclear. The germline V and J ends were trimmed by 3 bases and 7 bases, with 8 bases remaining between them. CDR3 length: 12 residues. The CDR3 coding sequence is TGTGCCAGCAGTTTCCCTAGATATACGCAGTATTTT. Translating gives CASSFPRYTQYF.

The V and J genes are TRBV7-8 and TRBJ2-3, with 10 bases that match TRBD2. Unmatched junction bases numbered 5, after V lost 1 base and J lost 1 base. Germline V CDR1 and CDR2: SGHVS, FQNEAQ. This CDR3 region has 17 residues. The CDR3 DNA reads TGTGCCAGCAGCTTAGACGCGCTAGCGGGAGGCACAGATACGCAGTATTTT. Translation: CASSLDALAGGTDTQYF.

The V gene is TRBV27, the J gene TRBJ1-1, with a weak D call TRBD1 (5 bases). This CDR3 spans 13 amino acids. Germline lookup yields CDR1 MNHEY and CDR2 SMNVEV (reference sequence). V dropped 7 bases and J dropped 1 base, with 10 bases sitting between them. In nucleotides, the CDR3 is TGTGCCAGCAACGACAGACGGAACACTGAAGCTTTCTTT. Its protein product is CASNDRRNTEAFF.

The CDR3 protein is CASSHNRDAVYEQYF. CDR3 in DNA: TGTGCCAGCTCACACAACAGGGACGCCGTCTACGAGCAGTACTTC. V usage is TRBV18 and J usage is TRBJ2-7; D might be TRBD1 (6 bases). V lost 4 bases and J lost 3, with 16 bases in between. Germline assignment: CDR1 KGHSH and CDR2 LQKENI. This CDR3 spans 15 amino acids.

This chain connects TRBV7-2 to TRBJ2-3, with TRBD2 matching over 8 bases. CDR1 is SGHTA, CDR2 FQGNSA, per germline. The CDR3 sequence is 14 residues long. Trimming cost V 3 bases and J 2 bases; bases outside gene matches: 1. CDR3 nucleotides: TGTGCCAGCAGCTTGACTAGCGTCACAGATACGCAGTATTTT. Translated: CASSLTSVTDTQYF. Complete variable domain (other parts from reference TRBV7-2 and TRBJ2-3): GAGVSQSPSNKVTEKGKDVELRCDPISGHTALYWYRQSLGQGLEFLIYFQGNSAPDKSGLPSDRFSAERTGGSVSTLTIQRTQQEDSAVYLCASSLTSVTDTQYFGPGTRLTVL.

This clone was counted a single time. The chain couples TRBV6-1 to TRBJ1-4; 7 nucleotides agree with TRBD1. The CDR3 spans 15 residues. Germline CDR1 reads MNHNS; CDR2 reads SASEGT. The V segment lost 3 bases and the J segment 5 bases; nucleotides outside the gene matches: 6. The CDR3 reads CASSDGDRDNEKLFF. The CDR3 nucleotides read TGTGCCAGCAGTGACGGGGACAGAGACAATGAAAAACTGTTTTTT.

The V gene is TRBV9, the J gene TRBJ2-1, with 7 bases that match TRBD2. The V gene's germline CDR1 is SGDLS and CDR2 YYNGEE. The CDR3 runs to 15 residues. After removal of 0 bases from V and 9 bases from J, the junction contained 9 bases not matched to a gene. CDR3 amino acids: CASSVGVLATTEQFF. The CDR3 DNA sequence: TGTGCCAGCAGCGTAGGGGTACTAGCGACTACTGAGCAGTTCTTC.

CDR3 amino acids: CASSWTRLETQYF. CDR3 coding DNA: TGTGCCAGCAGCTGGACTAGATTAGAGACCCAGTACTTC. This chain links TRBV7-2 with TRBJ2-5; TRBD2 matches 7 bases. Germline CDR1 reads SGHTA; CDR2 reads FQGNSA. The CDR3 consists of 13 residues. J was trimmed by 4 bases and V by 4 bases; bases with no gene match: 3.

V and J are TRBV6-5 and TRBJ2-7, with no clear D. The CDR3 is 14 amino acids. V dropped 5 bases and J dropped 0 bases, with 11 bases sitting between them. Germline values: CDR1 MNHEY, CDR2 SVGAGI. CDR3 residues: CASSISVSSYEQYF. In DNA form, the CDR3 reads TGTGCCAGCAGTATATCCGTGAGCTCCTACGAGCAGTACTTC.

The V call is TRBV6-5, the J call TRBJ1-5; 8 bases align to TRBD1. Losses at the gene ends were 6 bases for V and 8 bases for J; bases not matched to a gene: 9. Germline V gives CDR1 MNHEY, CDR2 SVGAGI. CDR3 length: 14 residues. Here the CDR3 reads CASRIRGHGEPQHF. In DNA form, the CDR3 reads TGTGCCAGCAGAATCAGGGGGCACGGAGAGCCCCAGCATTTT.

J is TRBJ2-6 and V is TRBV27, with unresolved D. Germline CDR1 and CDR2: MNHEY and SMNVEV (reference sequence). This CDR3 is built from 15 residues. V was shortened by 5 bases and J by 0 bases, with 8 bases between the two germline ends. The CDR3 DNA reads TGTGCCAGCAGTCCCCTGTACTCTGGGGCCAACGTCCTGACTTTC. Translation gives CASSPLYSGANVLTF.

V usage is TRBV7-2 and J usage is TRBJ2-5; perhaps TRBD2 as D (5 bases). The CDR3 has 13 residues. Germline V gives CDR1 SGHTA, CDR2 FQGNSA. V was clipped by 1 base and J by 7 bases, with 10 bases between them. The CDR3 loop reads CASSLERAGTQYF. CDR3 nucleotides: TGTGCCAGCAGCTTAGAGAGGGCCGGGACCCAGTACTTC.